This T cell receptor (beta chain) derives from a study of blood T cell repertoires in COVID-19. The CDR3 runs 14 residues. The V end was cut by 4 bases, the J end by 5 bases, with 13 bases between. The germline CDR1 and CDR2 sequences are SGHRS and YFSETQ. In the original workflow: How many nucleated cells were present was estimated from reference gene primer amplification. Measured with immunoSEQ multiplex PCR; TCRdb has only the in-frame clones, and not every one. V and J calls and clone size are given by that table; D and trimming were obtained from the DNA. This repertoire shows about 200,000 clones, around four fifths found once; its top ten account for 6.9%.

The receptor's source is a human donor with acute or convalescent COVID-19. The donor label of this sample is uncertain. The sequenced sample was peripheral blood. The chain links TRBV5-1 to TRBJ1-5; D might be TRBD1 (6 bases). For the CDR3, the DNA is TGCGCCAGCAGCCAAAACAGGGTTGATCAGCCCCAGCATTTT. Residues: CASSQNRVDQPQHF.